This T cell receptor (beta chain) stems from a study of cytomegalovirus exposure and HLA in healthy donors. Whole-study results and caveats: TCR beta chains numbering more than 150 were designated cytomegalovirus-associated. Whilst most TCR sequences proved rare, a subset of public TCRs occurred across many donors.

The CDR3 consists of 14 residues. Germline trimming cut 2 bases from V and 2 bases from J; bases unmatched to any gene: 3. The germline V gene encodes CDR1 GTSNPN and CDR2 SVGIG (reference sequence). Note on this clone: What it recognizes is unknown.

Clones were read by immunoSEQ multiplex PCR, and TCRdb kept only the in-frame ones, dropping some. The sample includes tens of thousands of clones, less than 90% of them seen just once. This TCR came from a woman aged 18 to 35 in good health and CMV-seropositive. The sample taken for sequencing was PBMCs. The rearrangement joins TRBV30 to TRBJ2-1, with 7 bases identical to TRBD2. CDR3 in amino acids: CAWSSGATYNEQFF. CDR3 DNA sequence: TGTGCCTGGAGTAGCGGGGCGACCTACAATGAGCAGTTCTTC.